Shown below are 30 T cell receptor beta chains from a single sample sequenced in a study of blood T cell repertoires in COVID-19. Method: immunoSEQ multiplex PCR; TCRdb's copy keeps in-frame clones and lacks some. The sample has approximately 65,000 clones, about 81% seen once; the top ten hold 15% to 18%. Material: peripheral blood. These receptors all stem from a man aged 80 or over with acute or convalescent COVID-19.

V is TRBV6-2 or TRBV6-3 and J is TRBJ1-5, with D maybe TRBD1 (6 bases). Looked up from germline, CDR1 is MNHEY and CDR2 is SVGEGT. CDR3 length: 16 amino acids. With 2 bases removed from V and 4 bases from J, the gap between germline ends came to 15 bases. CDR3 amino acids: CASSYRSDRENQPQHF. CDR3 bases: TGTGCCAGCAGTTACCGCTCGGACAGAGAGAATCAGCCCCAGCATTTT.

This chain links TRBV27 with TRBJ2-1; possible D gene TRBD2, 6 bases. CDR3 length: 16 residues. CDR1 and CDR2 from the germline V gene are MNHEY and SMNVEV (reference sequence). The V end was cut by 6 bases, the J end by 5 bases, with 20 bases between. As DNA, the CDR3 is TGTGCCAGCAGATCTCTAGTCGCGGAGGGCAACAATGAGCAGTTCTTC. It is translated as CASRSLVAEGNNEQFF.

The chain combines TRBV30 with TRBJ1-4; no reliable D call. V was pared by 0 bases and J by 7 bases, with 12 bases between. CDR1 and CDR2 from the germline V gene are GTSNPN and SVGIG (reference sequence). The CDR3 runs to 14 residues. CDR3: CAWSVGIAVEKLFF. CDR3 bases: TGTGCCTGGAGTGTCGGCATTGCGGTTGAAAAACTGTTTTTT. The full variable domain, with the rest looked up from reference TRBV30 and TRBJ1-4, is SQTIHQWPATLVQPVGSPLSLECTVEGTSNPNLYWYRQAAGRGLQLLFYSVGIGQISSEVPQNLSASRPQDRQFILSSKKLLLSDSGFYLCAWSVGIAVEKLFFGSGTQLSVL.

J is TRBJ1-5 and V is TRBV4-2; 7 bases align to TRBD1. The CDR3 has 15 amino acids. Germline CDR1 and CDR2: LGHNA and YNFKEQ. The J segment lost 10 bases and the V segment lost 2 bases, leaving 11 bases of the junction unmatched. DNA for the CDR3: TGTGCCAGCAGCCAAATTTTACAGGGGTTAGGCCCCCAGCATTTT. It specifies CASSQILQGLGPQHF.

The DNA of the CDR3 is TGTGCCAGCAGCCAAGATACGGGACAGTCATATCAGCCCCAGCATTTT. This encodes CASSQDTGQSYQPQHF. J is TRBJ1-5 and V is TRBV3-1 (or the pseudogene TRBV3-2); 7 positions match TRBD1. Germline V gene lookup returns CDR1 LGHDT and CDR2 YNNKEL (reference sequence). Trimming took 0 bases from V and 5 from J; bases not matched to a gene: 7. The CDR3 spans 16 residues.

This chain connects TRBV7-9 to TRBJ1-6; 8 nucleotides align to TRBD1. Trimming at V came to 6 bases and at J to 13 bases, leaving 14 bases not matched to a gene. The CDR3 totals 15 residues. Germline CDR1 is SEHNR and CDR2 is FQNEAQ (reference sequence). The CDR3 protein is CASRIGQGARSPLHF. The CDR3 coding sequence is TGTGCCAGCAGGATAGGGCAGGGGGCCCGTTCCCCCCTCCACTTT.

This CDR3 is CASSGLNEQFF. The CDR3 DNA is TGTGCCAGCAGTGGTTTAAATGAGCAGTTCTTC. The chain combines TRBV2 with TRBJ2-1; no clear D. This CDR3 has 11 residues. V was shortened by 4 bases and J by 7 bases, with 5 bases between the two germline ends. The V gene's germline CDR1 is SNHLY and CDR2 FYNNEI.

The chain recombines TRBV30 with TRBJ2-3; D remains ambiguous. Germline V gene data show CDR1 as GTSNPN and CDR2 as SVGIG (reference sequence). V dropped 1 base and J dropped 6 bases, with 8 bases sitting between them. This CDR3 is built from 12 residues. CDR3 bases: TGTGCCTGGAGTGCCCTCGGGGATACGCAGTATTTT. Translating it yields CAWSALGDTQYF.

The CDR3 loop is CATSREAGITGELFF. CDR3 bases: TGTGCCACCAGCAGAGAAGCGGGTATAACCGGGGAGCTGTTTTTT. The rearrangement uses TRBV15 and TRBJ2-2; tentative D call: TRBD2 (6 bases). The CDR3 is made up of 15 amino acids. CDR1 is LNHNV, CDR2 YYDKDF, per germline (reference sequence). V lost 0 bases and J lost 5, with 10 bases in between. The whole variable domain, remainder taken from reference TRBV15 and TRBJ2-2, is DAMVIQNPRYQVTQFGKPVTLSCSQTLNHNVMYWYQQKSSQAPKLLFHYYDKDFNNEADTPDNFQSRRPNTSFCFLDIRSPGLGDTAMYLCATSREAGITGELFFGEGSRLTVL.

This CDR3 reads CASRRTGGKNTEAFF. The CDR3 coding sequence is TGTGCCAGCCGCCGGACAGGGGGGAAAAACACTGAAGCTTTCTTT. The chain joins TRBV28 to TRBJ1-1, with 10 bases lining up with TRBD1. The V gene's germline CDR1 is MDHEN and CDR2 SYDVKM. The V gene end was trimmed by 8 bases and the J gene end by 2 bases; junction bases not matched to a gene: 8. CDR3 length: 15 residues.

The chain recombines TRBV10-3 with TRBJ1-3; TRBD1 agrees at 7 bases. This CDR3 has 15 residues. V lost 4 bases, J lost 4 bases, and 7 bases stayed unmatched. Germline V lookup: CDR1 ENHRY, CDR2 SYGVKD. Here the CDR3 reads CAISVLQGNGNTIYF. CDR3 bases: TGTGCCATCAGTGTATTACAGGGGAACGGAAACACCATATATTTT.

This sequence joins TRBV7-2 and TRBJ2-7; D gene ambiguous. Trimming took off 3 bases at V and 2 bases at J, with 8 bases between the two ends. The germline gives CDR1 SGHTA, CDR2 FQGNSA. This CDR3 has 13 residues. In DNA, the CDR3 is TGTGCCAGCAGCTTTAGCTCTACCTACGAGCAGTACTTC. Translating it yields CASSFSSTYEQYF.

The V call is TRBV24-1, the J call TRBJ2-7, with a weak D call TRBD2 (5 bases). Germline CDR1 and CDR2: KGHDR and SFDVKD. The V gene lost 2 bases and the J gene lost 2 bases, with 18 bases spanning the gap. The CDR3 spans 17 residues. For the CDR3, the DNA is TGTGCCACCAGTGATTCGGGTACCGGGGTATCGCCCTACGAGCAGTACTTC. Translation gives CATSDSGTGVSPYEQYF.

This chain connects TRBV2 to TRBJ1-2; D unresolved. The germline V and J ends were trimmed by 8 bases and 3 bases, with 13 bases remaining between them. CDR3 size: 13 residues. Germline loops: CDR1 SNHLY, CDR2 FYNNEI. The CDR3 DNA follows: TGTGCCAGCGCAGACCAGGCAGACTATGGCTACACCTTC. It is translated as CASADQADYGYTF.

This chain links TRBV3-1 (or the pseudogene TRBV3-2) with TRBJ1-2; a weak D match, TRBD1 (5 bases). This CDR3 comprises 14 residues. Deletions cut 3 bases from V and 7 bases from J, with 15 bases between. Germline V gene sequence: CDR1 LGHDT, CDR2 YNNKEL (reference sequence). CDR3 region: CASSQARGVAGYTF. CDR3 nucleotides: TGTGCCAGCAGCCAGGCCCGGGGGGTGGCTGGCTACACCTTC.

V usage is TRBV7-9 and J usage is TRBJ2-4, with D perhaps matching TRBD1 (5 bases). The germline CDR1 and CDR2 sequences are SEHNR and FQNEAQ (reference sequence). Trimming stripped 5 bases from V and 4 bases from J, with 9 bases between. The CDR3 is 13 residues long. CDR3 sequence: CASSPTAKNIQYF. The CDR3 nucleotides read TGTGCCAGCAGCCCGACAGCAAAAAACATTCAGTACTTC.

The chain has TRBV2 and TRBJ2-3, with 7 bases that match TRBD1. The V and J ends lost 7 bases and 4 bases, in that order; junction bases with no gene match: 8. This CDR3 has 14 amino acids. Germline lookup yields CDR1 SNHLY and CDR2 FYNNEI. CDR3 sequence: CASIRDSGADTQYF. The CDR3, as DNA: TGTGCCAGCATAAGGGACAGTGGCGCAGATACGCAGTATTTT.

The chain carries TRBV28 and TRBJ1-4; 7 bases map to TRBD1. The CDR3 is made up of 15 amino acids. V was pared by 6 bases and J by 2 bases, with 6 bases of the junction left unmatched. The germline V gene encodes CDR1 MDHEN and CDR2 SYDVKM. The CDR3 DNA follows: TGTGCCAGCAGCCCACAGGGGTGGACTAATGAAAAACTGTTTTTT. This translates into CASSPQGWTNEKLFF.

The gene calls are TRBV6-2 or TRBV6-3 and TRBJ2-1; TRBD2 matches 12 bases. CDR1 and CDR2 (germline): MNHEY, SVGEGT. Unmatched junction bases numbered 6, after V lost 2 bases and J lost 10 bases. The CDR3 consists of 15 residues. The CDR3 loop is CASSYMSSGGGEQFF. The CDR3 DNA is TGTGCCAGCAGTTACATGTCTAGCGGGGGGGGAGAGCAGTTCTTC.

The chain carries TRBV27 and TRBJ2-7, with 7 bases aligning to TRBD1. This CDR3 spans 14 amino acids. J gave up 1 base and V 5 bases, and 5 bases lay outside the gene matches. The germline CDR1 and CDR2 sequences are MNHEY and SMNVEV (reference sequence). The chain's CDR3 is CASSPGQISYEQYF. CDR3 nucleotides: TGTGCCAGCAGTCCGGGACAGATATCCTACGAGCAGTACTTC.

V and J are TRBV5-6 and TRBJ2-3, with 10 bases aligning to TRBD1. The germline V gene has CDR1 SGHDT and CDR2 YYEEEE. The CDR3 totals 14 residues. Trimming took 2 bases from V and 10 from J; bases not matched to a gene: 7. Here the CDR3 reads CASSFVDRGLSQYF. The CDR3 DNA sequence: TGTGCCAGCAGCTTCGTCGACAGGGGGCTTTCGCAGTATTTT.

In this sample, this clone turned up once. The V and J genes are TRBV11-2 and TRBJ1-2; the D is unclear. The CDR3 consists of 14 residues. V gave up 5 bases and J gave up 0 bases, with 10 bases separating them. CDR1 and CDR2 from the germline V gene are SGHAT and FQNNGV. CDR3 sequence (DNA): TGTGCCAGCAGCCGCTCATCAGCTAACTATGGCTACACCTTC. The encoded protein is CASSRSSANYGYTF. The full variable domain, its missing parts supplied by reference TRBV11-2 and TRBJ1-2, is EAGVAQSPRYKIIEKRQSVAFWCNPISGHATLYWYQQILGQGPKLLIQFQNNGVVDDSQLPKDRFSAERLKGVDSTLKIQPAKLEDSAVYLCASSRSSANYGYTFGSGTRLTVV.

Note on this clone: In the same sample, other DNA sequences code for this CDR3. J is TRBJ2-7 and V is TRBV6-5; weak D call: TRBD1 (6 bases). The CDR3 spans 13 residues. V was pared by 6 bases and J by 0 bases, with 9 bases between. Germline V gene lookup returns CDR1 MNHEY and CDR2 SVGAGI. The CDR3 bases are TGTGCCAGCAGGAAGGACAGCTCCTACGAGCAGTACTTC. Its protein is CASRKDSSYEQYF.

This clone came up once. This chain connects TRBV6-5 to TRBJ2-7; a possible D gene is TRBD2 (5 bases). Germline V CDR1 and CDR2: MNHEY, SVGAGI. This CDR3 is 13 amino acids long. The germline V and J ends were trimmed by 8 bases and 3 bases, with 14 bases remaining between them. CDR3 nucleotide sequence: TGTGCCAGCCGCAACGGAGACTACTACGAGCAGTACTTC. Translating it yields CASRNGDYYEQYF.

The chain recombines TRBV10-3 with TRBJ1-5, with D hard to call. The CDR3 covers 15 residues. Germline CDR1 ENHRY, CDR2 SYGVKD. Trimming pared 3 bases from V and 7 bases from J, leaving 16 bases between. The CDR3 is CAISDPTDFGQPQHF. DNA of the CDR3: TGTGCCATCAGTGACCCGACGGACTTCGGGCAGCCCCAGCATTTT.

The rearrangement joins TRBV14 to TRBJ2-1; no firm D call. Germline CDR1 reads SGHDN; CDR2 reads FVKESK. V was shortened by 6 bases and J by 5 bases, with 11 bases between the two germline ends. The CDR3 is 13 amino acids. CDR3 sequence (DNA): TGTGCCAGCAGTTCGAGCAATCACAATGAGCAGTTCTTC. Its translation is CASSSSNHNEQFF.

This clone was observed a few times. The rearrangement links TRBV12-3 or TRBV12-4 to TRBJ2-3, with 7 positions matching TRBD2. V trimming: 2 bases; J trimming: 4 bases; junction bases outside the gene matches: 0. This CDR3 spans 13 amino acids. The CDR3 here is CASSLTSADTQYF. CDR3 in DNA: TGTGCCAGCAGTTTAACTAGCGCAGATACGCAGTATTTT.

The V gene is TRBV5-1, the J gene TRBJ2-2; D may be TRBD1 (6 bases). CDR3 length: 14 residues. The germline gives CDR1 SGHRS, CDR2 YFSETQ. The V and J ends lost 4 bases and 5 bases respectively, with 12 bases between them. The CDR3 protein is CASSLQGRTGELFF. DNA of the CDR3: TGCGCCAGCAGCCTACAGGGTAGGACCGGGGAGCTGTTTTTT.

The chain couples TRBV7-2 to TRBJ2-3; 10 bases align to TRBD2. Trimming cost V 5 bases and J 7 bases; bases outside gene matches: 6. The CDR3 totals 14 residues. Germline CDR1 reads SGHTA; CDR2 reads FQGNSA. CDR3 loop: CASSQAGGLHTQYF. The CDR3 DNA is TGTGCCAGCAGCCAAGCGGGGGGGCTTCATACGCAGTATTTT.

V gene TRBV5-1 combines with J gene TRBJ2-1; unclear D gene. The CDR3 is made up of 12 amino acids. Germline CDR1 and CDR2: SGHRS and YFSETQ. Trimming removed 5 bases from V and 5 bases from J, with 8 bases in between. CDR3 in DNA: TGCGCCAGCAGACAAGGAGACAATGAGCAGTTCTTC. This encodes CASRQGDNEQFF.